This entry lists 5 T cell receptor beta chains sequenced from one sample in a study of spatial heterogeneity in lung cancer. TCRdb passed the 5' RACE reads through MiXCR, listing each CDR3 protein once. The profile shows approximately 15,000 distinct CDR3 sequences, roughly 3.6% of them singletons. The time point: sample taken at primary tumor resection. Sequenced material: normal lung tissue next to the tumor, taken at surgery. Receptor source: a male donor with early-stage non-small cell lung cancer.

In this sample, this clonotype turned up many times. Because this beta chain is a stray read in a library intended to capture alpha chains, its abundance should not be given much weight. V is TRBV10-3 and J is TRBJ2-7, with TRBD1 identical over 7 bases. V dropped 5 bases and J dropped 3; count of bases not matched to a gene: 7. The CDR3 totals 14 residues. The germline gives CDR1 ENHRY, CDR2 SYGVKD. For the CDR3, the DNA is TGTGCCATCAGTAACAGGGGCGGTAGCTACGAGCAGTACTTC. Protein product: CAISNRGGSYEQYF.

This clonotype counts as medium-sized (0.01 to 0.1%). Because the library targeted alpha chains, this beta chain is an off-target read whose size means little. The chain is built from TRBV5-4 and TRBJ1-4; D remains unclear. Germline V gives CDR1 SGHNT, CDR2 YYREEE (reference sequence). The CDR3 is 16 residues long. V lost 0 bases, J lost 7 bases, and 16 bases lay in between. The CDR3 region is CASSLASGVEGEKLFF. DNA of the CDR3: TGTGCCAGCAGCTTGGCGTCTGGCGTGGAGGGTGAAAAACTGTTTTTT.

This clonotype was picked up many times. This beta chain is a stray read from a library made for alpha chains; its abundance is not meaningful. V gene TRBV27 combines with J gene TRBJ2-7; the D is unclear. The V gene lost 9 bases and the J gene lost 4 bases, with 16 bases spanning the gap. CDR3 length equals 13 residues. From germline, CDR1 is MNHEY and CDR2 SMNVEV (reference sequence). The CDR3 sequence is CASWTPSEYEQYF. As DNA, the CDR3 is TGTGCCAGTTGGACCCCGTCGGAGTACGAGCAGTACTTC.

This clonotype was recorded at least ten times. This beta chain is a stray sequence in a library constructed for alpha chains; its clone size is not meaningful. The chain uses TRBV4-1 and TRBJ2-7, with 11 bases that match TRBD1. V gave up 5 bases and J gave up 4 bases; unmatched junction bases: 10. The CDR3 totals 16 residues. Germline CDR1 MGHRA, CDR2 YSYEKL. The CDR3 DNA reads as TGCGCCAGCAGCTCCCGGGACAGGGGGTTGCGTTACGAGCAGTACTTC. Its protein product is CASSSRDRGLRYEQYF.

This clonotype was counted ten times or more. Since the library was made to target alpha chains, this beta chain is a stray read and its abundance is not meaningful. V is TRBV6-4 and J is TRBJ2-3, with 7 positions matching TRBD1. Germline CDR1 and CDR2: MRHNA and SNTAGT. V dropped 6 bases and J dropped 4; count of bases not matched to a gene: 4. The CDR3 has 13 amino acids. The CDR3 coding sequence is TGTGCCAGCAGAGCCGGACAGGCAGATACGCAGTATTTT. Amino acid sequence: CASRAGQADTQYF.